This T cell receptor (beta chain) was identified during a study of blood T cell repertoires in COVID-19. About the study: Acute and convalescent COVID-19 specimens originated in the United States, Italy and Spain. In each case, the material was cDNA or gDNA derived from T cells, B-cell-depleted T cells, or PBMCs.

With V trimmed by 4 bases and J by 8 bases, 10 bases remained unmatched. Germline CDR1 and CDR2: SQVTM and ANQGSEA. The CDR3 sequence is 16 residues long. In the source study's methods: Estimation of nucleated cell counts relied on the amplification of reference gene primers. Sequencing used immunoSEQ multiplex PCR; TCRdb keeps in-frame clones, though not all of them. V and J calls plus clone size are reproduced from that table; the DNA served to infer D and trimming. The sample contains approximately 99,000 clones, about four fifths of which appear only once. This sequence joins TRBV29-1 and TRBJ2-4, with 14 nucleotides matching TRBD2. This TCR was sampled from a woman older than 75 with active or convalescent COVID-19. The sequencing input was peripheral blood. The CDR3 sequence: CSVGGGTSGSFDIQYF. In nucleotides, the CDR3 is TGCAGCGTTGGGGGCGGGACTAGCGGGAGTTTCGACATTCAGTACTTC.